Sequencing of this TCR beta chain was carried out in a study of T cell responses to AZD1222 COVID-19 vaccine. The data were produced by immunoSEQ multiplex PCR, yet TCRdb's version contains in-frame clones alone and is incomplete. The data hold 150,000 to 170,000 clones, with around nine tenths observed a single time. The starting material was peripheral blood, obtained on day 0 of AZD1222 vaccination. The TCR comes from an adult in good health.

The CDR3 loop is CASSGPGTPDYGYTF. CDR3 nucleotides: TGTGCCAGCAGCGGTCCCGGGACACCGGACTATGGCTACACCTTC. The chain employs TRBV9 and TRBJ1-2; weak D call: TRBD1 (6 bases). CDR1 and CDR2 (germline): SGDLS, YYNGEE. CDR3 size: 15 residues. V dropped 3 bases and J dropped 3 bases, with 15 bases sitting between them.